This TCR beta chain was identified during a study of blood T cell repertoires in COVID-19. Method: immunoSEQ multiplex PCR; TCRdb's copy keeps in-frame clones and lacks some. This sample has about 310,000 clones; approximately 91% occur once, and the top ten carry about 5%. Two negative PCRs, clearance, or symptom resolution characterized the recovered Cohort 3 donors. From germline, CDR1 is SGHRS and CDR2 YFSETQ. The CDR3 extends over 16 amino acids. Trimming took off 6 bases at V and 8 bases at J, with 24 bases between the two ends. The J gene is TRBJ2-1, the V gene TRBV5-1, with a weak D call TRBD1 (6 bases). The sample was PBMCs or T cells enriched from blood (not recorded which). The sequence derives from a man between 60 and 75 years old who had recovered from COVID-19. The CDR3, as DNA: TGCGCCAGCACCGAACAGGGCCAGGGGCCAGGTGATGAGCAGTTCTTC. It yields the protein CASTEQGQGPGDEQFF.